This entry concerns a single TCR beta chain. Its antigen is unknown. There are no base qualities to consult, and no much larger clone falls within one base. This specimen belongs to a study of Siglec-9 on CD8 T cells in melanoma (dated by TCRdb to about 2019). At the level of the whole study: Siglec-9 expression on CD8+ T cells and the role of Siglec-9 in regulating T cells in the melanoma tumor microenvironment were investigated in the study. General findings and caveats noted by the study authors: Siglec-9 was reported to mark and regulate an effector memory CD8+ T-cell subset that appeared to accumulate within melanoma tumors.

The library was made by the immunoSEQ multiplex PCR assay. TCRdb obtained this table from immuneACCESS and retained in-frame rearrangements with V and J assigned. These tables miss some clones; where compared with another copy, unresolved V genes account for less than half of the shortfall, and the remainder is unexplained. This sample lists 29,000 or so clones; more than 80% were detected once. The ten largest clones take up 5.8% of the sample. Inclusive of the bounding cysteine and valine, the CDR3 is 17 residues long. The DNA shown is the 51-base CDR3, in frame from base 1. The TCR originated in a human donor in good health. The sequence joins TRBV21-1 to TRBJ2-7. TRBV21-1 corresponds to a pseudogene. The sample comprised Siglec-9- CD8+ T cells sorted from blood. This specimen's cell subset or site label, per the study, means: CD8 T cells lacking Siglec-9. The DNA reads TGTGCCAGCAGCAAAGTGGCGGGCAGGACAAGCTCCTACGAGCAGTACGTC. It specifies CASSKVAGRTSSYEQYV.